This T cell receptor beta chain was observed in a study of shared clonotypes between healthy human individuals. Study at large: Each donor had three CD4 naive, three CD4 memory, two CD8 naive and one CD8 memory plate.

Study results and limitations: Among donors, sharing of clonotypes was expected to be affected by sequencing depth.

V was clipped by 2 bases and J by 1 base, with 5 bases between them. In germline, CDR1 is LNHDA, CDR2 SQIVND (reference sequence). The CDR3 totals 13 residues. Splitting of each subset's genomic DNA was done evenly across several immunoSEQ plates. The assay was immunoSEQ multiplex PCR, and TCRdb's table has in-frame clones only and misses some. The sample lists about 2.1 million clones, 90% to 95% occurring once. On this clone itself: Its target is not known. This specimen includes other DNA sequences encoding the same CDR3.

Positive CCR7 selection of CD45RO-negative cells yielded the naive CD8 cells, and terminally differentiated effector memory CD45RA+ cells were excluded. Source material: naive CD8+ T cells from PBMCs. The chain recombines TRBV19 with TRBJ1-1; D remains ambiguous. This TCR was recovered from a man in his late teens or twenties in good health. Some clones in this sample may be carry-over from other donors' samples. CDR3 sequence (DNA): TGTGCCAGTAGTATAATGGAGAACACTGAAGCTTTCTTT. The encoded protein is CASSIMENTEAFF.